What follows describes a single T cell receptor (beta chain). Assignments of participants to cohorts depended upon their own reported clinical history. Someone with COVID-19 had been met by exposed participants within 2 weeks before study entry. Per the authors' pipeline: Estimation of nucleated cell counts relied on the amplification of reference gene primers. The method was immunoSEQ multiplex PCR; TCRdb's version includes in-frame clones alone and lacks a portion of them. D and trimming come from the DNA, and the V and J calls and clone size come from that table. The sample lists some 270,000 clones; 85% were seen once. The CDR3 extends over 14 amino acids. The data stem from a study of blood T cell repertoires in COVID-19. Across the study: Collection of acute and convalescent COVID-19 samples took place in the United States, Italy and Spain.

The sample comprised PBMCs or T cells enriched from blood (not recorded which). This TCR derives from a woman between 50 and 59 years old who had been exposed to COVID-19. The chain joins TRBV21-1 to TRBJ1-5; the table calls TRBD1, which could not be checked here. TRBV21-1 is a documented pseudogene. CDR3 DNA: TGTGCCAGCAGCCTGGAGACAGCAGATGAGCCCCAGCATTTT. Protein: CASSLETADEPQHF.